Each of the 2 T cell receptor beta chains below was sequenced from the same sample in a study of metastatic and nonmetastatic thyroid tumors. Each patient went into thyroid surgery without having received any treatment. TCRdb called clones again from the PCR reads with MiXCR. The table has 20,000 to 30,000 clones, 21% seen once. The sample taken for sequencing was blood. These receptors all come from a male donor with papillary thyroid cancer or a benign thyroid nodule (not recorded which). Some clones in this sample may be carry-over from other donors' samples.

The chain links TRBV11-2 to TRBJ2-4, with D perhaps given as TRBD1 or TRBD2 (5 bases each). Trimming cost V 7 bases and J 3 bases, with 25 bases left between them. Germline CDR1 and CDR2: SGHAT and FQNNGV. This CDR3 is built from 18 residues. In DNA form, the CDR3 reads TGTGCCAGCACCCTCCGGATAGGACTTCTTGGGGGCAAAAACATTCAGTACTTC. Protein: CASTLRIGLLGGKNIQYF.

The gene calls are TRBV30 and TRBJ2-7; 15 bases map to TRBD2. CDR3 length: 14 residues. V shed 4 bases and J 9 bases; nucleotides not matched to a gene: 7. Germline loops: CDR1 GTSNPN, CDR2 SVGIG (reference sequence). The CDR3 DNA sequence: TGTGCCTGGACTAGGACTAGCGGGAGGGCCGTGCAGTACTTC. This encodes CAWTRTSGRAVQYF.